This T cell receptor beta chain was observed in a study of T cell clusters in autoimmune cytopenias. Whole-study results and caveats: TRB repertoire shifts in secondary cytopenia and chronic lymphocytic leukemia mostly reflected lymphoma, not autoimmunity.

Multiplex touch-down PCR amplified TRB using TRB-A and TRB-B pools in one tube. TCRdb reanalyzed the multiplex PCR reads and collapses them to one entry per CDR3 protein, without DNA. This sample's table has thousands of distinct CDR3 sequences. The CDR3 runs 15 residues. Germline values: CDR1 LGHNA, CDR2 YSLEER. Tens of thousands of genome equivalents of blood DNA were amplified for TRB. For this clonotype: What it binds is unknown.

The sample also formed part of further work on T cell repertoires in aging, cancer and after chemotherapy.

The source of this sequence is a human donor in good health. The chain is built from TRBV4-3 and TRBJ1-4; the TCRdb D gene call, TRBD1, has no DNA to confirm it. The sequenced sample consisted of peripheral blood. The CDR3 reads CASSQDDRGNEKLFF.